The clone carrying this T cell receptor beta chain has just a few counts. Germline V gene data show CDR1 as SGDLS and CDR2 as YYNGEE. This CDR3 has 15 residues. V was trimmed by 0 bases and J by 8 bases, leaving 14 bases between them. Sequencing was performed with immunoSEQ multiplex PCR; in TCRdb, only in-frame clones are kept and a portion is missing. The sample carries 15,000 to 20,000 clones, around 88% recorded once. Residents of over 20 US areas, aged roughly 18 to 95 years, made up the participants. Cohort 3 donors were reported recovered after two negative PCRs, clearance, or symptom resolution. These data come from a study of blood T cell repertoires in COVID-19.

V is TRBV9 and J is TRBJ1-4; D may be TRBD1 (6 bases). The TCR comes from a woman between 25 and 40 years old who had recovered from COVID-19. Sequencing was done on a sample of PBMCs or T cells enriched from blood (not recorded which). CDR3 loop: CASSVEVGAGEKLFF. CDR3 DNA sequence: TGTGCCAGCAGCGTAGAAGTGGGGGCCGGGGAAAAACTGTTTTTT.